Below, 19 T cell receptor beta chains from the same sample are listed, as sequenced in a study of technical replicates of blood from a handful of donors. TCRdb keeps only in-frame clones here, not all; method: immunoSEQ multiplex PCR. Of 55,000 to 75,000 clones listed, approximately 94% were seen once; the top ten hold about 3%. Sequencing input: PBMCs. These receptors originate from a human donor in good health. Some clones in this sample may be carry-over from other donors' samples.

The gene calls are TRBV5-4 and TRBJ1-2; possible D gene TRBD1, 6 bases. The CDR3 is 15 residues long. CDR1 is SGHNT, CDR2 YYREEE, per germline (reference sequence). Deletions cut 4 bases from V and 0 bases from J, with 13 bases between. As DNA, the CDR3 is TGTGCCAGCAGCATAGGGACATCTGCTAACTATGGCTACACCTTC. It is translated as CASSIGTSANYGYTF.

The chain joins TRBV19 to TRBJ2-7; perhaps TRBD2 as D (5 bases). CDR1 and CDR2 from the germline V gene are LNHDA and SQIVND (reference sequence). CDR3 length equals 15 residues. Trimming stripped 10 bases from V and 1 base from J, with 20 bases between. In DNA form, the CDR3 reads TGTGCCACCCAAGAAAGTGCGATAGCGTCCTACGAGCAGTACTTC. This translates into CATQESAIASYEQYF.

Here the CDR3 DNA reads TGTGCCAGCAGCTTACGGGGGTTCACAGATACGCAGTATTTT. Protein: CASSLRGFTDTQYF. The chain employs TRBV5-6 and TRBJ2-3; tentatively, D is TRBD2 (6 bases). The CDR3 length is 14 residues. Germline-derived CDR1 and CDR2 are SGHDT and YYEEEE. Between the trimmed V and J ends, which lost 2 bases and 2 bases, there was a span of 9 bases.

The chain uses TRBV11-2 and TRBJ2-7; D is possibly TRBD2 (5 bases). Germline V gives CDR1 SGHAT, CDR2 FQNNGV. Trimming pared 5 bases from V and 3 bases from J, leaving 14 bases between. This CDR3 has 14 residues. In DNA form, the CDR3 reads TGTGCCAGCAGCCTGGAGGACTTCAACTACGAGCAGTACTTC. As protein: CASSLEDFNYEQYF. Using reference TRBV11-2 and TRBJ2-7 for the parts outside the CDR3, the full variable domain is EAGVAQSPRYKIIEKRQSVAFWCNPISGHATLYWYQQILGQGPKLLIQFQNNGVVDDSQLPKDRFSAERLKGVDSTLKIQPAKLEDSAVYLCASSLEDFNYEQYFGPGTRLTVT.

In this sample, this clone turned up a few times. V usage is TRBV5-1 and J usage is TRBJ2-2; tentative D call: TRBD2 (5 bases). Germline CDR1 is SGHRS and CDR2 is YFSETQ. V was shortened by 5 bases and J by 3 bases, with 11 bases between the two germline ends. There are 14 residues in the CDR3. DNA of the CDR3: TGCGCCAGCAGGTGGCTAGCCGACACCGGGGAGCTGTTTTTT. Translation gives CASRWLADTGELFF.

This CDR3 reads CASSQDLSLAGGPYNEQFF. The CDR3 region has the DNA TGCGCCAGCAGCCAAGATCTCTCGCTAGCGGGAGGGCCCTACAATGAGCAGTTCTTC. This chain connects TRBV4-3 to TRBJ2-1; 12 bases match TRBD2. This CDR3 region has 19 residues. V was clipped by 0 bases and J by 2 bases; unmatched bases: 8. CDR1 LGHNA and CDR2 YSLEER come from the germline V gene.

The chain combines TRBV6-1 with TRBJ2-7; 9 bases map to TRBD1. The ends lost 2 bases at V and 3 bases at J; junction bases unmatched: 14. CDR3 length equals 18 residues. The germline V gene has CDR1 MNHNS and CDR2 SASEGT. Written as DNA, the CDR3 is TGTGCCAGCAGTGAATTGGGACAGGGTTTAATTTTGGTCTACGAGCAGTACTTC. This gives the protein CASSELGQGLILVYEQYF.

V and J are TRBV4-3 and TRBJ1-2, with 7 bases matching TRBD1. V was pared by 1 base and J by 2 bases, with 10 bases of the junction left unmatched. Per germline, CDR1 LGHNA and CDR2 YSLEER. The CDR3 contains 17 residues. The CDR3 reads CASSQALPGQRNYGYTF. CDR3 in DNA: TGCGCCAGCAGCCAAGCGTTACCGGGACAGAGAAACTATGGCTACACCTTC.

This chain uses TRBV11-2 with TRBJ2-5, with D possibly being TRBD2 (5 bases). The germline gives CDR1 SGHAT, CDR2 FQNNGV. V lost 1 base and J lost 5, with 11 bases in between. This CDR3 comprises 14 residues. CDR3 in amino acids: CASSLVPGLETQYF. CDR3 in DNA: TGTGCCAGCAGCTTAGTGCCGGGGTTGGAGACCCAGTACTTC.

The chain employs TRBV19 and TRBJ1-1, with 7 bases aligning to TRBD1. Germline V gene data show CDR1 as LNHDA and CDR2 as SQIVND (reference sequence). The CDR3 contains 14 residues. V gave up 7 bases and J gave up 1 base; unmatched junction bases: 6. The CDR3 nucleotides read TGTGCCAGTAAACCGGGACAGACGAACACTGAAGCTTTCTTT. It yields the protein CASKPGQTNTEAFF.

V is TRBV12-5 and J is TRBJ2-5, with 9 bases matching TRBD2. The CDR3 sequence is 13 residues long. CDR1 and CDR2 from the germline V gene are LGHNT and FRNRAP. V dropped 5 bases and J dropped 4; count of bases not matched to a gene: 2. CDR3 region: CASGPRGGETQYF. The CDR3 region has the DNA TGTGCTAGTGGTCCGCGGGGGGGAGAGACCCAGTACTTC. Full variable domain (outside the CDR3, taken from reference TRBV12-5 and TRBJ2-5): DARVTQTPRHKVTEMGQEVTMRCQPILGHNTVFWYRQTMMQGLELLAYFRNRAPLDDSGMPKDRFSAEMPDATLATLKIQPSEPRDSAVYFCASGPRGGETQYFGPGTRLLVL.

The chain joins TRBV27 to TRBJ1-1, with TRBD1 matching 8 bases. The CDR3 consists of 15 residues. The germline CDR1 and CDR2 sequences are MNHEY and SMNVEV (reference sequence). V lost 0 bases and J lost 2; bases outside the gene matches: 2. The DNA for the CDR3 is TGTGCCAGCAGTTTATCATCAGGGGGCAACACTGAAGCTTTCTTT. It specifies CASSLSSGGNTEAFF.

The chain recombines TRBV7-2 with TRBJ1-2, with 8 bases lining up with TRBD1. The CDR3 sequence is 15 residues long. CDR1 SGHTA and CDR2 FQGNSA come from the germline V gene. The ends lost 5 bases at V and 8 bases at J; junction bases unmatched: 13. The CDR3 coding sequence is TGTGCCAGCAGCCCCGGAACAGGGGGGGTTGGAGGCTACACCTTC. It codes for CASSPGTGGVGGYTF.

This sequence joins TRBV7-9 and TRBJ1-2, with 7 bases aligning to TRBD1. This CDR3 has 14 amino acids. In germline, CDR1 is SEHNR, CDR2 FQNEAQ (reference sequence). V gave up 4 bases and J gave up 8 bases; unmatched junction bases: 10. Here the CDR3 reads CASSSGTEKGGYTF. The CDR3 nucleotides are TGTGCCAGCAGCTCTGGGACAGAGAAGGGCGGCTACACCTTC.

J is TRBJ2-1 and V is TRBV7-2; TRBD2 matches 7 bases. Losses at the gene ends were 1 base for V and 0 bases for J; bases not matched to a gene: 9. Germline CDR1 and CDR2: SGHTA and FQGNSA. The CDR3 is 18 amino acids. This chain's CDR3 is CASSLESLWGGSYNEQFF. In nucleotides, the CDR3 is TGTGCCAGCAGCTTAGAATCATTGTGGGGGGGCTCCTACAATGAGCAGTTCTTC.

The rearrangement joins TRBV5-6 to TRBJ2-7, with D possibly TRBD2 on 5 matching bases. V gave up 4 bases and J gave up 1 base, with 21 bases separating them. Germline loops: CDR1 SGHDT, CDR2 YYEEEE. The CDR3 sequence is 17 residues long. CDR3 amino acids: CASSPRLPHTISYEQYF. The CDR3 DNA sequence: TGTGCCAGCAGCCCCAGACTACCCCATACCATTTCCTACGAGCAGTACTTC.

CDR3 loop: CSVDSGARTDTQYF. The CDR3 DNA sequence: TGCAGCGTTGACAGTGGGGCACGCACAGATACGCAGTATTTT. The chain couples TRBV29-1 to TRBJ2-3, with TRBD1 as a possible D gene (5 bases). Per the germline V gene, CDR1 is SQVTM and CDR2 is ANQGSEA. This CDR3 has 14 amino acids. Trimming removed 3 bases from V and 1 base from J, with 11 bases in between.

The chain combines TRBV4-2 with TRBJ1-2; weak D call: TRBD1 (5 bases). The CDR3 has 12 amino acids. Between the trimmed V and J ends, which lost 0 bases and 13 bases, there was a span of 12 bases. The germline gives CDR1 LGHNA, CDR2 YNFKEQ. The DNA for the CDR3 is TGTGCCAGCAGCCAAGACGGGGCGGGGGGCACCTTC. Amino acids: CASSQDGAGGTF.

V usage is TRBV4-3 and J usage is TRBJ2-1; 8 positions match TRBD2. The J segment lost 7 bases and the V segment lost 0 bases, leaving 14 bases of the junction unmatched. Germline-derived CDR1 and CDR2 are LGHNA and YSLEER. This CDR3 spans 18 amino acids. CDR3 residues: CASSQEISPGTRQNEQFF. DNA for the CDR3: TGCGCCAGCAGCCAAGAAATTAGCCCCGGGACTAGGCAAAATGAGCAGTTCTTC.